The next 24 T cell receptor beta chains were all read from a single sample in a study of blood T cells in healthy people across ages (dated by TCRdb to 2014 to 2015). Preparation of the library involved 5' RACE. TCRdb lists the instrument as Illumina HiSeq 2500. A second PCR of roughly 6 to 11 cycles was run with a J-beta primer mix and a sample-barcoded 5' primer. Through fastp at Q25 and MiXCR, TCRdb rebuilt clones from the public reads, retaining in-frame beta chains. Each entry merges the rows of one CDR3 protein and shows their most common DNA and genes. Here the sample has around 800,000 distinct CDR3 sequences; roughly 24% occur a single time. The top ten clonotypes cover under 3% of the sample. The same sample was also used in a study of T cells of mothers and their children.

Sequenced sample: blood. These receptors were obtained from a boy aged 5 to 17 in good health.

This clonotype occurred a few times. The chain couples TRBV5-1 to TRBJ2-5; TRBD2 matches at 7 bases. This CDR3 has 14 residues. V shed 6 bases and J 3 bases; nucleotides not matched to a gene: 8. Germline V CDR1 and CDR2: SGHRS, YFSETQ. The CDR3 is CASIPGAGEETQYF. The CDR3 nucleotides are TGCGCCAGCATCCCCGGGGCGGGGGAAGAGACCCAGTACTTC.

The CDR3 region is CASSLWGGIGNEQFF. Here the CDR3 DNA reads TGTGCCAGCAGCTTATGGGGGGGAATTGGCAATGAGCAGTTCTTC. The rearrangement uses TRBV11-2 and TRBJ2-1, with 7 bases matching TRBD2. Germline-derived CDR1 and CDR2 are SGHAT and FQNNGV. The V and J ends lost 2 bases and 6 bases, in that order; junction bases with no gene match: 7. This CDR3 is built from 15 residues. Using reference TRBV11-2 and TRBJ2-1 for the parts outside the CDR3, the full variable domain is EAGVAQSPRYKIIEKRQSVAFWCNPISGHATLYWYQQILGQGPKLLIQFQNNGVVDDSQLPKDRFSAERLKGVDSTLKIQPAKLEDSAVYLCASSLWGGIGNEQFFGPGTRLTVL.

The chain is built from TRBV12-3 or TRBV12-4 and TRBJ2-2; D might be TRBD1 or TRBD2, each matching 7 bases. With 5 bases removed from V and 7 bases from J, the gap between germline ends came to 17 bases. There are 15 residues in the CDR3. The CDR3: CASSGAGGAGGELFF. The CDR3 nucleotides read TGTGCCAGCAGTGGGGCAGGGGGGGCCGGCGGGGAGCTGTTTTTT.

Regarding this clonotype: At one of its ends the junction is not consistent with the germline gene, which may arise from a read error. The V and J genes are TRBV9 and TRBJ2-1; D ambiguous. This CDR3 comprises 12 residues. The germline gives CDR1 SGDLS, CDR2 YYNGEE. The CDR3 nucleotides are TGTGGCAGCAGCGTTGGCTACAATGAGCAGTTCTTC. This codes for CGSSVGYNEQFF.

This clonotype was seen more than once but under ten times. One base away lies a much larger clone, so this may be a sequencing read error. The genes are TRBV7-9 and TRBJ2-2, with 8 bases fitting TRBD2. Per the germline V gene, CDR1 is SEHNR and CDR2 is FQNEAQ (reference sequence). This CDR3 spans 18 amino acids. V shed 7 bases, J shed 0 bases, and the junction held 13 bases outside the gene matches. The CDR3 reads CASNAAWGLEPNTGELFF. As DNA, the CDR3 is TGTGCCAGCAACGCCGCGTGGGGACTAGAACCGAACACCGGGGAGCTGTTTTTT.

The V call is TRBV20-1, the J call TRBJ1-5, with D unclear. V dropped 2 bases and J dropped 4 bases, with 9 bases sitting between them. Germline CDR1 DFQATT, CDR2 SNEGSKA (reference sequence). The length of the CDR3 is 13 residues. CDR3 in amino acids: CSARKAANQPQHF. The DNA of the CDR3 is TGCAGTGCTAGAAAGGCCGCAAATCAGCCCCAGCATTTT.

This clonotype has more than one count but fewer than ten. The junction does not match germline at one end; this may be a read error. V is TRBV29-1 and J is TRBJ2-5, with 15 nucleotides matching TRBD2. The CDR3 contains 14 residues. Germline V gene sequence: CDR1 SQVTM, CDR2 ANQGSEA. The CDR3 coding sequence is TGCAGCGTGGGACTAGCGGGGGGCCAAGAGACCCAGTGCTTC. Translating gives CSVGLAGGQETQCF.

The V and J genes are TRBV12-3 or TRBV12-4 and TRBJ2-7; 8 bases map to TRBD1. Trimming at V came to 1 base and at J to 6 bases, leaving 11 bases not matched to a gene. The CDR3 length is 16 residues. In nucleotides, the CDR3 is TGTGCCAGCAGTTTAGGACAGGGGCTGGTGGGGTTCGAGCAGTACTTC. This translates into CASSLGQGLVGFEQYF.

This rearrangement joins TRBV7-8 to TRBJ1-5, with a weak D call TRBD1 (6 bases). This CDR3 spans 15 amino acids. Trimming stripped 5 bases from V and 2 bases from J, with 13 bases between. The germline gives CDR1 SGHVS, CDR2 FQNEAQ. The CDR3 sequence: CASSPGARGNQPQHF. The DNA of the CDR3 is TGTGCCAGCAGCCCGGGGGCTCGGGGCAATCAGCCCCAGCATTTT.

The rearrangement uses TRBV10-3 and TRBJ2-1; D is possibly TRBD1 (6 bases). V dropped 2 bases and J dropped 4 bases, with 9 bases sitting between them. The CDR3 extends over 14 amino acids. CDR1 is ENHRY and CDR2 is SYGVKD in the germline V gene. CDR3 protein: CAISESQGYNEQFF. CDR3 coding DNA: TGTGCCATCAGTGAGAGCCAGGGGTACAATGAGCAGTTCTTC.

This rearrangement joins TRBV24-1 to TRBJ2-5; D tentatively reads TRBD1 or TRBD2 (5 bases each). CDR3 length: 13 residues. Germline values: CDR1 KGHDR, CDR2 SFDVKD. V shed 7 bases and J shed 1 base, with 9 bases lying between them. The CDR3 DNA reads as TGTGCCACCAGGGGGGACGGCCAAGAGACCCAGTACTTC. It encodes CATRGDGQETQYF.

This clonotype came up a few times. This sequence joins TRBV2 and TRBJ2-7; D not certain. V gave up 7 bases and J gave up 4 bases, with 11 bases separating them. CDR3 length equals 12 residues. CDR1 is SNHLY, CDR2 FYNNEI, per germline. The CDR3 nucleotides are TGTGCCAGCAACCTCGATGGATACGAGCAGTACTTC. This translates into CASNLDGYEQYF.

This clonotype has more than one count but fewer than ten. V usage is TRBV10-3 and J usage is TRBJ2-1, with 7 nucleotides matching TRBD1. Trimming cost V 0 bases and J 4 bases; bases outside gene matches: 3. This CDR3 has 15 residues. Per the germline V gene, CDR1 is ENHRY and CDR2 is SYGVKD. The CDR3 DNA sequence: TGTGCCATCAGTGAGTCGGGACAGTTATACAATGAGCAGTTCTTC. Protein sequence: CAISESGQLYNEQFF.

The chain is built from TRBV12-3 or TRBV12-4 and TRBJ2-7; D is uncertain. The CDR3 has 13 residues. V was trimmed by 4 bases and J by 1 base, leaving 8 bases between them. The chain's CDR3 is CASSSPLSYEQYF. The CDR3 coding sequence is TGTGCCAGCAGTTCCCCGTTATCCTACGAGCAGTACTTC.

This clonotype turned up a few times. The chain couples TRBV5-1 to TRBJ2-5; D remains unclear. This CDR3 comprises 15 residues. V shed 0 bases and J shed 1 base, with 10 bases lying between them. CDR1 and CDR2 from the germline V gene are SGHRS and YFSETQ. The CDR3 is CASSLESGRQETQYF. The CDR3 DNA reads as TGCGCCAGCAGCTTGGAGTCAGGCCGCCAAGAGACCCAGTACTTC.

The chain couples TRBV7-9 to TRBJ1-4; a weak D match, TRBD1 (5 bases). The CDR3 has 16 amino acids. Germline lookup yields CDR1 SEHNR and CDR2 FQNEAQ (reference sequence). Trimming took 1 base from V and 0 from J, leaving 9 bases between them. This chain's CDR3 is CASSLGQRATNEKLFF. DNA for the CDR3: TGTGCCAGCAGCTTAGGACAGCGTGCAACTAATGAAAAACTGTTTTTT. The variable domain in full, completed from reference TRBV7-9 and TRBJ1-4, reads DTGVSQNPRHKITKRGQNVTFRCDPISEHNRLYWYRQTLGQGPEFLTYFQNEAQLEKSRLLSDRFSAERPKGSFSTLEIQRTEQGDSAMYLCASSLGQRATNEKLFFGSGTQLSVL.

This clonotype was detected a few times. The V gene is TRBV10-2, the J gene TRBJ2-6; D ambiguous. CDR3 length: 15 residues. Trimming stripped 4 bases from V and 0 bases from J, with 7 bases between. The germline gives CDR1 WSHSY, CDR2 SAAADI. CDR3 in amino acids: CASSAGISGANVLTF. Written as DNA, the CDR3 is TGCGCCAGCAGTGCGGGTATCTCTGGGGCCAACGTCCTGACTTTC.

This clonotype was picked up one time. CDR3 loop: CASRGQGSMIGGYTF. The CDR3 coding sequence is TGTGCCAGCAGAGGACAGGGGTCTATGATCGGTGGCTACACCTTC. The chain uses TRBV12-3 or TRBV12-4 and TRBJ1-2; 9 nucleotides line up with TRBD1. With 6 bases clipped from V and 7 bases from J, the junction kept 12 bases outside the gene matches. The CDR3 consists of 15 residues.

This clonotype came up once. The J gene is TRBJ1-5, the V gene TRBV6-2 or TRBV6-3, with TRBD1 matching 11 bases. There are 14 residues in the CDR3. The V gene end was trimmed by 10 bases and the J gene end by 5 bases; junction bases not matched to a gene: 7. Germline V gives CDR1 MNHEY, CDR2 SVGEGT. CDR3 bases: TGTGCCATCTCCGGACAGGGGGCATATCAGCCCCAGCATTTT. It codes for CAISGQGAYQPQHF.

This clonotype was observed a few times. The genes are TRBV9 and TRBJ1-6; no reliable D call. The CDR3 loop spans 14 amino acids. Germline CDR1 SGDLS, CDR2 YYNGEE. The ends were cut back, 3 bases at V and 3 bases at J, with 7 bases in the middle. The CDR3 loop reads CASSGGIYNSPLHF. CDR3 DNA: TGTGCCAGCAGCGGTGGAATCTATAATTCACCCCTCCACTTT.

Only a few counts were recorded for this clonotype. The conserved phenylalanine or tryptophan normally closing the CDR3 is absent here, so this likely arose from a read error. V is TRBV7-9 and J is TRBJ1-1, with no clear D. Germline V gene sequence: CDR1 SEHNR, CDR2 FQNEAQ (reference sequence). Trimming removed 5 bases at V and 5 bases at J, with 12 bases between. CDR3 length: 13 amino acids. CDR3 in DNA: TGTGCCAGCAGCCATCTGGGGAGAACTGAAGCTTTCTCT. It encodes CASSHLGRTEAFS.

Note on this clonotype: A read error may account for a junction end that differs from germline. The chain has TRBV7-2 and TRBJ2-2, with D perhaps assigned TRBD1 or TRBD2 (5 bases each). The CDR3 has 18 residues. Germline V lookup: CDR1 SGHTA, CDR2 FQGNSA. The CDR3 region has the DNA TGTGCCAGCAGCGTTACCAGGGCCGGGCGGTTGTACACCGGGGAGCTGCTTTTT. Translated, it gives CASSVTRAGRLYTGELLF.

This clonotype was counted a few times. The V gene is TRBV27, the J gene TRBJ2-1; TRBD1 matches at 9 bases. J was trimmed by 1 base and V by 2 bases; bases with no gene match: 6. The germline CDR1 and CDR2 sequences are MNHEY and SMNVEV (reference sequence). This CDR3 region has 17 residues. CDR3: CASSLTRQGGSYNEQFF. The CDR3 region has the DNA TGTGCCAGCAGTTTAACACGACAGGGGGGGTCCTACAATGAGCAGTTCTTC.

The chain uses TRBV5-1 and TRBJ2-5; the match to TRBD1 covers 7 bases. Per germline, CDR1 SGHRS and CDR2 YFSETQ. The CDR3 contains 14 residues. V lost 5 bases, J lost 4 bases, and 8 bases stayed unmatched. The CDR3 region is CASRLRDRPETQYF. The CDR3 region has the DNA TGCGCCAGCAGGCTCCGGGACAGACCAGAGACCCAGTACTTC.